This is a list of T cell receptor beta chains from one sample in a study of blood T cell repertoires in COVID-19. Sequencing used immunoSEQ multiplex PCR; TCRdb keeps in-frame clones, though not all of them. The top ten hold roughly 13% of the sample, which has under 300,000 clones, approximately 83% seen once. Input material: peripheral blood. The receptor source for this set is a human donor in a cohort sampled during active COVID-19. Each CDR3 is given with its conserved first and last residue.

TRBV7-8,TRBJ2-7,CASSRDYLYEQYF
TRBV28,TRBJ2-7,CASRQPGLGGQYF
TRBV6-5,TRBJ2-3,CASRGGSTDTQYF
TRBV6-5,TRBJ2-7,CASSPTVYEQYF
TRBV7-8,TRBJ2-6,CASSLDGRAGANVLTF
TRBV12-3/TRBV12-4,TRBJ2-2,CASQKRAGELFF
TRBV5-1,TRBJ2-3,CASSGNLLAGGKSTDTQYF
TRBV7-9,TRBJ1-1,CASSLDASGQGFIF
TRBV11-2,TRBJ2-3,CASSSQGTSKTDTQYF
TRBV18,TRBJ1-5,CASSPADPGGSPQHF